This T cell receptor beta chain was retrieved from a study of T cells in localized non-small cell lung cancer. General study results and limits: Longer overall survival was associated with a higher density of T cells in the blood. Uninvolved nearby lung showed the greatest T cell clonality, exceeding that found in tumor. Sequencing was restricted to one tumor region; therefore, heterogeneity remains possible. Adjacent lung was found to contain a median around 56 of the top 100 tumor clones.

The table came from immunoSEQ multiplex PCR; TCRdb's copy has only in-frame clones and leaves some out. The table includes roughly 15,000 clones, around 90% detected once. Trimming left V 2 bases short and J 0 bases short, with 13 bases between. Per germline, CDR1 GTSNPN and CDR2 SVGIG (reference sequence). The CDR3 totals 15 residues. Comments on this clone: The antigen remains undetermined.

The chain recombines TRBV30 with TRBJ1-1, with a tentative D call TRBD1 (5 bases). The TCR originated in a woman between 40 and 69 years old with stage III lung adenocarcinoma. The specimen comprised peripheral blood mononuclear cells, sampled before any cancer treatment. The CDR3 coding sequence is TGTGCCTGGAGTCGGCAGGGCCTTTTGAACACTGAAGCTTTCTTT. This codes for CAWSRQGLLNTEAFF.